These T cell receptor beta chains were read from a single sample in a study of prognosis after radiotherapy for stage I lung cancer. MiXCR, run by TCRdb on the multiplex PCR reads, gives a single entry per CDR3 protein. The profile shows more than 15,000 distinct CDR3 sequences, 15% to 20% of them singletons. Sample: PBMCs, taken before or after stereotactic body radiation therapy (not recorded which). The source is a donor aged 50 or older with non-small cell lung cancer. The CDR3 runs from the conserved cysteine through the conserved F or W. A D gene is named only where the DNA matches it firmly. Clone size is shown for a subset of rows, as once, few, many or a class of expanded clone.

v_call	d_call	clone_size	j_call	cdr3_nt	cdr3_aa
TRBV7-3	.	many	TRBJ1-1	TGTGCCAGCAGCCAGCGCAGCTTGATTATCCGGGGGGCTGGCACTGAAGCTTTCTTT	CASSQRSLIIRGAGTEAFF
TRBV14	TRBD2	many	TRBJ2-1	TGTGCCAGCAGCCAACTACTAGCGGGAGGGCCCCACTACAATGAGCAGTTCTTC	CASSQLLAGGPHYNEQFF
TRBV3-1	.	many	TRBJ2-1	TGTGCCAGCAGCCGCCTGGCTAAATGGAATGAGCAGTTCTTC	CASSRLAKWNEQFF
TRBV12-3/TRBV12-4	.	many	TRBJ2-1	TGTGCCAGCAGCCGGGACCCCTCCTTCAATGAGCAGTTCTTC	CASSRDPSFNEQFF
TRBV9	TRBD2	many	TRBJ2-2	TGTGCCAGCAGCGCAACGACTAGCGCCGGGGAGCTGTTTTTT	CASSATTSAGELFF
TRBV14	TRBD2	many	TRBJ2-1	TGTGCCAGCAGCCAAGAGCTAGCGGGAGCTTATGAGCAGTTCTTC	CASSQELAGAYEQFF
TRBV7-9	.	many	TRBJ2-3	TGTGCCAGCAGCTCCCCCAGGGACGGTAGCACAGATACGCAGTATTTT	CASSSPRDGSTDTQYF
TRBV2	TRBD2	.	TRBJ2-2	TGTGCCAGCAGTGAACTGCTAGCGGGGGCCACCGGGGAGCTGTTTTTT	CASSELLAGATGELFF
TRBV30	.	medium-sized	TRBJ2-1	TGTGCCTGGACGTGGGGAAGGGCCAATGAGCAGTTCTTC	CAWTWGRANEQFF
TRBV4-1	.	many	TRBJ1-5	TGCGCCAGCAGCCAAGTTAGCGGGGATAACGATCAGCCCCAGCATTTT	CASSQVSGDNDQPQHF
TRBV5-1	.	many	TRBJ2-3	TGCGCCAGCAGCTTGCCACAGTCTAGGGATACGCAGTATTTT	CASSLPQSRDTQYF
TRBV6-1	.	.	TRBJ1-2	TGTGCCAGCCATACAGACGGACACGCCAACTATGGCTACACCTTC	CASHTDGHANYGYTF
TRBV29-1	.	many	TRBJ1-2	TGCAGCGTTGAAGTGGAGGAGTTGGGCTATGGCTACACCTTC	CSVEVEELGYGYTF
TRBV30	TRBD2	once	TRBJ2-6	TGTGCCTGGAGTAGACTAGCGGGAGGGAGTGGGGCCAACGTCCTGACTTTC	CAWSRLAGGSGANVLTF
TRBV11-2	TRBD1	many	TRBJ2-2	TGTGCCAGCAGCTCCCCCTACAGGGGCCGGAACACCGGGGAGCTGTTTTTT	CASSSPYRGRNTGELFF
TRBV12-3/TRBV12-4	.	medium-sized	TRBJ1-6	TGTGCCAGCAGGCGAGCGGTTGGCTCCTATAATTCACCCCTCCACTTT	CASRRAVGSYNSPLHF
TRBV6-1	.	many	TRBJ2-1	TGTGCCAGCAGTGTCCTCCTAGAGGAGTTCTTC	CASSVLLEEFF
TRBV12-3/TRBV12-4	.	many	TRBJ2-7	TGTGCCAGCAGTTTTTTCCGGCGCGAGCAGTACTTC	CASSFFRREQYF
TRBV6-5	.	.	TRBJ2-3	TGTGCCAGCAGTTACTCGCGACTAGAGGGTACCACAGATACGCAGTATTTT	CASSYSRLEGTTDTQYF
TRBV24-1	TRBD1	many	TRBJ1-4	TGTGCCACCCGCATGCTAGGGACAGGGCGGTCCGTAACAACTAATGAAAAACTGTTTTTT	CATRMLGTGRSVTTNEKLFF
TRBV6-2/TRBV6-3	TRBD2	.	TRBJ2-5	TGTGCCAGCAGTTACGGAGCGGGAGCCTACCAAGAGACCCAGTACTTC	CASSYGAGAYQETQYF
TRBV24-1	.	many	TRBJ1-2	TGTGCCACCAGTGAAACGCTTGTCGGCGGCTACACCTTC	CATSETLVGGYTF
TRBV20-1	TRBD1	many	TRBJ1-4	TGCAGTGCTAGAATCGACAGGGGGCCTAATGAAAAACTGTTTTTT	CSARIDRGPNEKLFF
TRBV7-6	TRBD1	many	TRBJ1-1	TGTGCCAGCAGCAGACAGGGGAACACTGAAGCTTTCTTT	CASSRQGNTEAFF
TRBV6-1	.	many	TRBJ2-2	TGTGCCAGCAGCCGGGGACCGAACACCGGGGAGCTGTTTTTT	CASSRGPNTGELFF